These 2 T cell receptor beta chains came from one sample sequenced in a study of early T cells in non-severe SARS-CoV-2 infection. TCRdb reprocessed the 5' RACE reads with MiXCR, giving one entry per CDR3 protein. The sample has around 77,000 distinct CDR3 sequences, approximately 5% seen once. Sequenced here: whole blood, sampled at baseline. The receptors were sampled from an adult who was a healthcare worker with PCR-confirmed SARS-CoV-2 infection or an uninfected control (not recorded which).

Concerning this clonotype itself: Just one base apart from a much larger clone, this may be a read error. The rearrangement joins TRBV20-1 to TRBJ2-4; 7 bases fit TRBD2. CDR3 length: 14 amino acids. Germline V lookup: CDR1 DFQATT, CDR2 SNEGSKA (reference sequence). The CDR3 loop is CSAPPGRSSNILYF. Here the CDR3 DNA reads TGCAGTGCTCCCCCCGGGAGGAGCAGTAACATTCTGTACTTC.

This clonotype appeared many times. V is TRBV10-3 and J is TRBJ2-3; no reliable D call. V shed 2 bases and J shed 4 bases, with 4 bases lying between them. Germline CDR1 ENHRY, CDR2 SYGVKD. This CDR3 has 12 residues. The DNA of the CDR3 is TGTGCCATCAGTGAGAAGGCAGATACGCAGTATTTT. Protein sequence: CAISEKADTQYF.